The 11 T cell receptor beta chains below were found in one sample sequenced in a study of response to subunit inactivated influenza vaccine. TCRdb reprocessed the RT-PCR reads via MiXCR and lists one record per CDR3 protein. This table holds over 300,000 distinct CDR3 sequences, roughly a fifth found once. Sample: PBMCs from blood, taken about 20 months after vaccination. The receptors derive from a man aged 50-75 years who received an inactivated influenza vaccine.

This clonotype was counted between two and nine times. V gene TRBV5-6 combines with J gene TRBJ2-1, with 7 nucleotides matching TRBD2. This CDR3 is built from 15 residues. Unmatched junction bases numbered 2, after V lost 0 bases and J lost 2 bases. The germline V gene has CDR1 SGHDT and CDR2 YYEEEE. CDR3 region: CASSLGGSPYNEQFF. CDR3 in DNA: TGTGCCAGCAGCTTGGGCGGGAGCCCCTACAATGAGCAGTTCTTC. The full variable domain, its missing parts supplied by reference TRBV5-6 and TRBJ2-1, is DAGVTQSPTHLIKTRGQQVTLRCSPKSGHDTVSWYQQALGQGPQFIFQYYEEEERQRGNFPDRFSGHQFPNYSSELNVNALLLGDSALYLCASSLGGSPYNEQFFGPGTRLTVL.

The rearrangement links TRBV20-1 to TRBJ1-1; D is uncertain. The CDR3 is made up of 14 amino acids. Germline V CDR1 and CDR2: DFQATT, SNEGSKA (reference sequence). V was cut by 4 bases and J by 1 base, with 13 bases left in between. Here the CDR3 reads CSATFLGPNTEAFF. The CDR3 bases are TGCAGTGCTACCTTCTTAGGGCCGAACACTGAAGCTTTCTTT.

This clonotype came up a few times. The chain links TRBV4-3 to TRBJ2-1; D could derive from TRBD1 or TRBD2 (6 bases each). Germline-derived CDR1 and CDR2 are LGHNA and YSLEER. The germline V and J ends were trimmed by 1 base and 4 bases, with 11 bases remaining between them. The CDR3 spans 15 residues. CDR3 sequence reads: CASSQVGGKYNEQFF. For the CDR3, the DNA is TGCGCCAGCAGCCAAGTCGGGGGCAAATACAATGAGCAGTTCTTC.

The chain links TRBV18 to TRBJ2-5; D might be TRBD1 or TRBD2, each matching 6 bases. The ends were cut back, 4 bases at V and 1 base at J, with 16 bases in the middle. This CDR3 region has 16 residues. Germline assignment: CDR1 KGHSH and CDR2 LQKENI. In DNA, the CDR3 is TGTGCCAGCTCACAGCCTGGGCGGGACACCCAAGAGACCCAGTACTTC. Protein product: CASSQPGRDTQETQYF. Filled out from reference TRBV18 and TRBJ2-5, the complete variable domain reads NAGVMQNPRHLVRRRGQEARLRCSPMKGHSHVYWYRQLPEEGLKFMVYLQKENIIDESGMPKERFSAEFPKEGPSILRIQQVVRGDSAAYFCASSQPGRDTQETQYFGPGTRLLVL.

The CDR3 here is CASSQTTGAGTEAFF. The DNA of the CDR3 is TGTGCCAGCAGCCAGACGACAGGGGCGGGCACTGAAGCTTTCTTT. This chain uses TRBV3-1 with TRBJ1-1; 8 bases map to TRBD1. Germline trimming cut 3 bases from V and 4 bases from J; bases unmatched to any gene: 7. The germline V gene has CDR1 LGHDT and CDR2 YNNKEL (reference sequence). The CDR3 spans 15 residues.

The chain employs TRBV28 and TRBJ1-4, with D uncertain. The CDR3 loop spans 16 amino acids. With 1 base removed from V and 3 bases from J, the gap between germline ends came to 12 bases. Germline-derived CDR1 and CDR2 are MDHEN and SYDVKM. The CDR3 coding sequence is TGTGCCAGCAGTTTATTAGGGTACTTGGCTAATGAAAAACTGTTTTTT. It yields the protein CASSLLGYLANEKLFF.

This clonotype was counted only a few times. This sequence joins TRBV3-1 and TRBJ2-2, with TRBD2 as a possible D gene (6 bases). V lost 4 bases to trimming and J lost 1 base, with 19 bases between them. Germline assignment: CDR1 LGHDT and CDR2 YNNKEL (reference sequence). The CDR3 spans 18 residues. Here the CDR3 reads CASSRGLQRGRNTGELFF. Written as DNA, the CDR3 is TGTGCCAGCAGCCGGGGACTGCAACGTGGAAGGAACACCGGGGAGCTGTTTTTT.

This clonotype was seen only a few times. The V call is TRBV5-1, the J call TRBJ1-1, with TRBD1 identical over 7 bases. The CDR3 runs 15 residues. Germline lookup yields CDR1 SGHRS and CDR2 YFSETQ. The junction had 6 bases not matched to a gene; V was cut back by 0 bases and J by 4 bases. This chain's CDR3 is CASSLVGGAGTEAFF. The CDR3 nucleotides read TGCGCCAGCAGCTTGGTAGGGGGCGCGGGCACTGAAGCTTTCTTT.

The chain uses TRBV27 and TRBJ2-7; 7 bases are a match to TRBD2. This CDR3 comprises 14 residues. V lost 3 bases and J lost 6; bases outside the gene matches: 8. Germline CDR1 is MNHEY and CDR2 is SMNVEV (reference sequence). The CDR3 is CASSLGGTTSEQYF. The CDR3 DNA follows: TGTGCCAGCAGTTTGGGAGGGACCACCTCCGAGCAGTACTTC.

This clonotype has a count of ten or more. The genes are TRBV10-3 and TRBJ1-2; 10 bases agree with TRBD1. Trimming at V came to 0 bases and at J to 2 bases, leaving 3 bases not matched to a gene. Germline CDR1 ENHRY, CDR2 SYGVKD. CDR3 length: 16 amino acids. This CDR3 is CAISESWTGGNYGYTF. In nucleotides, the CDR3 is TGTGCCATCAGTGAGTCATGGACAGGGGGAAACTATGGCTACACCTTC.

The chain carries TRBV12-3 or TRBV12-4 and TRBJ2-7; TRBD1 is a possible D gene (6 bases). The CDR3 loop spans 15 amino acids. With 6 bases removed from V and 6 bases from J, the gap between germline ends came to 21 bases. The CDR3 spells CASSETAGVKGEQYF. The DNA of the CDR3 is TGTGCCAGCAGCGAAACGGCAGGGGTAAAGGGCGAGCAGTACTTC.